The clone carrying this T cell receptor beta chain was recorded once. What it binds is not known. This entry is derived from a study of Tregs in tolerant kidney transplant recipients. Study-level points and caveats: The small number of patients limits these findings pending further validation. The most relevant donor-specific Treg TCRbeta repertoire apparently came from expansion with activated donor B cells.

Repertoires were generated with immunoSEQ multiplex PCR, while TCRdb's copy carries only in-frame clones and drops some. The sample yields roughly 86,000 clones, 90% to 95% seen once. The CDR3 runs 12 residues. V gave up 6 bases and J gave up 10 bases; unmatched junction bases: 5. Germline assignment: CDR1 LNHDA and CDR2 SQIVND (reference sequence). Mixed chimerism was transient after nonmyeloablative marrow transplants from related graft donors. CD4+CD25+CD127- Tregs, CD4+CD25- non-Tregs, CD4 and CD8 cells were sorted. Sequenced here: CD4+ T cells from blood (PBMCs), sampled 12 months after the transplant. The V gene is TRBV19, the J gene TRBJ1-1; 10 bases map to TRBD1. The receptor comes from a human patient who received a combined kidney and bone marrow transplant. A share of the T cells may be of graft donor origin. This CDR3 reads CASSGTGEVAFF. The CDR3 coding sequence is TGTGCCAGTAGCGGGACAGGGGAAGTAGCTTTCTTT.